This record concerns one T cell receptor beta chain sequence. Antigen: not known. Here immunoSEQ multiplex PCR was the method, and the copy in TCRdb shows in-frame clones only, minus some. The sample records about 59,000 clones, roughly three quarters being singletons. The data were taken from a study of vaccination effects on CD4 cells after COVID-19. On the study more broadly: Post-vaccine sample collection fell at a median of 72 days after the second dose.

Study-level results: Clones arising from infection and from vaccination showed marked clonal contraction late after vaccination. Common cold coronavirus cross-reactivity was shown by only 1 of 255 vaccine-induced clones in healthy vaccinees.

Antigen-specific CD4+ T cells were expanded with viral peptide pools in the ViraFEST assay before sequencing. Scientists isolated CD4+ T cells after a roughly 10-day culture period ended. Two doses of BNT162b2 or mRNA-1273 vaccine were administered to participants. Peptides at roughly 10 ug/ml and IL-2 at 9 to 10 IU/ml were added to about 2 million PBMC per well. The source of this sequence is a human donor who received a COVID-19 vaccine. The sample was CD4+ T cells from PBMCs cultured with HCoV-OC43 spike peptides, taken after COVID-19 vaccination. Subset given: HCoV-OC43 spike overlapping peptide pool stimulation.

CDR3 region: CATSDLGPMSTDTQYF. CDR3 in DNA: TGTGCCACCAGTGACCTTGGACCGATGTCCACAGATACGCAGTATTTT. The V and J genes are TRBV24-1 and TRBJ2-3, with D uncertain. CDR3 size: 16 residues. Germline V gene lookup returns CDR1 KGHDR and CDR2 SFDVKD. Trimming cost V 4 bases and J 2 bases, with 15 bases left between them.